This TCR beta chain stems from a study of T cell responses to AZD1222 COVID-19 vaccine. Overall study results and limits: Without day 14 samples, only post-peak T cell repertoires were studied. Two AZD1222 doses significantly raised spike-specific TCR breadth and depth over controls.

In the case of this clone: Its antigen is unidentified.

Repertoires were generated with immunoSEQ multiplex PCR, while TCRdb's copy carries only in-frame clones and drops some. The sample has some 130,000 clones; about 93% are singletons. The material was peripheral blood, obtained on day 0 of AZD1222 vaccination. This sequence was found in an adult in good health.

The CDR3 region has the DNA TGTGCCAGCAGCGGTTGGGACGGAAACACCATATATTTT. This gives the protein CASSGWDGNTIYF. The chain uses TRBV7-9 and TRBJ1-3, with D possibly being TRBD1 (5 bases). The V end lost 5 bases, the J end lost 4 bases, and 9 bases lay between the germline ends. There are 13 residues in the CDR3. The germline V gene has CDR1 SEHNR and CDR2 FQNEAQ (reference sequence). The full variable domain, its missing parts supplied by reference TRBV7-9 and TRBJ1-3, is DTGVSQNPRHKITKRGQNVTFRCDPISEHNRLYWYRQTLGQGPEFLTYFQNEAQLEKSRLLSDRFSAERPKGSFSTLEIQRTEQGDSAMYLCASSGWDGNTIYFGEGSWLTVV.